These T cell receptor beta chains were read from a single sample in a study of T-cell reconstitution after alpha-beta-depleted transplantation in children. One entry per CDR3 protein, called by TCRdb with MiXCR from the PCR reads. The repertoire holds approximately 520,000 distinct CDR3 sequences, with approximately 32% as singletons. Here the sequenced sample was PBMCs from the stem cell graft donor, taken from the stem cell graft. The receptors shown here come from a human donor who donated a stem cell graft to a child with aplastic anemia. CDR3s include the opening cysteine and the closing phenylalanine or tryptophan. The D gene is left open where the match is weak. Some rows mark clone size as missing; the rest say once, few, many or name a class of expanded clone.

J gene,clone size,V gene,D gene,CDR3 protein,CDR3 DNA
TRBJ2-1,few,TRBV29-1,TRBD2,CSVEGSLLSTSGRFAEQFF,TGCAGCGTTGAAGGATCACTCCTCTCAACTAGCGGGAGATTTGCTGAGCAGTTCTTC
TRBJ1-1,few,TRBV5-1,.,CASSLFQPPNTEAFF,TGCGCCAGCAGCTTGTTCCAGCCCCCGAACACTGAAGCTTTCTTT
TRBJ2-7,.,TRBV6-2/TRBV6-3,.,CASSYSITGYTYEQYF,TGTGCCAGCAGTTACTCGATAACAGGCTATACCTACGAGCAGTACTTC
TRBJ2-4,few,TRBV12-3/TRBV12-4,.,CASSLPLVVQNIQYF,TGTGCCAGCAGTTTACCCCTGGTGGTCCAAAACATTCAGTACTTC
TRBJ1-1,few,TRBV10-3,.,CAIRVTGLNTEAFF,TGTGCCATCAGGGTGACAGGACTTAACACTGAAGCTTTCTTT
TRBJ1-1,many,TRBV7-9,.,CASSFNPSAYTEAFF,TGTGCCAGCAGCTTCAACCCGTCAGCATACACTGAAGCTTTCTTT
TRBJ2-2,once,TRBV5-4,.,CASSLELGGTGELFF,TGTGCCAGCAGCTTGGAGCTAGGGGGCACCGGGGAGCTGTTTTTT
TRBJ1-4,.,TRBV15,.,CATAKRYNEKLFF,TGTGCCACCGCTAAAAGATATAATGAAAAACTGTTTTTT
TRBJ1-2,.,TRBV12-3/TRBV12-4,.,CASRPDDRSLGPYGYTF,TGTGCCAGCAGACCGGACGACAGGAGCCTAGGGCCCTATGGCTACACCTTC
TRBJ2-1,few,TRBV20-1,.,CSATHLHNEQFF,TGCAGTGCCACCCACCTCCACAATGAGCAGTTCTTC
TRBJ1-1,.,TRBV20-1,.,CSARTRRGTEAFF,TGCAGTGCTAGAACCAGGCGGGGCACTGAAGCTTTCTTT
TRBJ1-6,.,TRBV12-3/TRBV12-4,.,CASRATPTDSPLHF,TGTGCCAGCAGGGCGACACCTACGGATTCACCCCTCCACTTT
TRBJ2-5,few,TRBV25-1,TRBD1,CASSEYTDRALKQTQYF,TGTGCCAGCAGTGAATATACAGACAGGGCGTTGAAACAGACCCAGTACTTC
TRBJ2-7,few,TRBV28,TRBD1,CASSKPGQGSYEQYF,TGTGCCAGCAGCAAACCGGGACAGGGGTCCTACGAGCAGTACTTC
TRBJ1-1,.,TRBV12-3/TRBV12-4,.,CASTQFGTFMNTEAFF,TGTGCCAGCACTCAGTTCGGCACATTCATGAACACTGAAGCTTTCTTT
TRBJ2-4,.,TRBV4-2,.,CASSQSQGNIQYF,TGTGCCAGCAGCCAGAGTCAGGGGAACATTCAGTACTTC